A single sample gave rise to the 11 T cell receptor beta chains below, sequenced in a study of cytomegalovirus exposure and HLA in healthy donors. The PCR used 60 Vbeta and 13 Jbeta primers. Clones were read by immunoSEQ multiplex PCR, and TCRdb kept only the in-frame ones, dropping some. The sample yields 150,000 to 200,000 clones, about 80% seen once. The sample taken for sequencing was PBMCs. These receptors came from a woman in her thirties in good health and CMV-seronegative.

The V call is TRBV7-9, the J call TRBJ2-3; maybe TRBD1 (5 bases). Germline V gene data show CDR1 as SEHNR and CDR2 as FQNEAQ (reference sequence). The CDR3 contains 16 residues. The ends were cut back, 3 bases at V and 3 bases at J, with 16 bases in the middle. The CDR3 region has the DNA TGTGCCAGCAGCTTGCAGGGTTGGGATCGGACAGATACGCAGTATTTT. Protein product: CASSLQGWDRTDTQYF.

With respect to this clone: Its ends do not fully match the called genes, so a read error is possible. The chain is built from TRBV11-2 and TRBJ2-6; perhaps TRBD1 as D (5 bases). Per germline, CDR1 SGHAT and CDR2 FQNNGV. The CDR3 runs to 15 residues. CDR3 amino acids: CASSLVSSGANGLTF. The DNA for the CDR3 is TGTGCCAGCAGCTTAGTCAGCTCTGGGGCCAACGGCCTGACTTTC.

This clone was counted only a few times. The gene calls are TRBV6-4 and TRBJ2-1; 7 bases are shared with TRBD2. The CDR3 is 15 amino acids. Germline CDR1 is MRHNA and CDR2 is SNTAGT. V gave up 3 bases and J gave up 7 bases; unmatched junction bases: 9. The CDR3 bases are TGTGCCAGCAGTGAAGTGGCGGGAGAGGGGAATGAGCAGTTCTTC. Protein: CASSEVAGEGNEQFF.

V usage is TRBV28 and J usage is TRBJ1-1; no clear D. Germline CDR1 and CDR2: MDHEN and SYDVKM. The V gene lost 5 bases and the J gene lost 0 bases, with 22 bases spanning the gap. This CDR3 region has 18 residues. Here the CDR3 reads CASSPPRTFPGLNTEAFF. In nucleotides, the CDR3 is TGTGCCAGCAGTCCCCCCCGGACTTTTCCCGGGCTGAACACTGAAGCTTTCTTT.

This clone showed up just once. This rearrangement joins TRBV28 to TRBJ1-1; D is unclear. Trimming removed 1 base from V and 0 bases from J, with 9 bases in between. CDR3 length: 15 amino acids. Looked up from germline, CDR1 is MDHEN and CDR2 is SYDVKM. The CDR3 spells CASSLYGDMNTEAFF. CDR3 in DNA: TGTGCCAGCAGTTTATACGGGGATATGAACACTGAAGCTTTCTTT. The variable domain in full, with the rest retrieved from reference TRBV28 and TRBJ1-1, is DVKVTQSSRYLVKRTGEKVFLECVQDMDHENMFWYRQDPGLGLRLIYFSYDVKMKEKGDIPEGYSVSREKKERFSLILESASTNQTSMYLCASSLYGDMNTEAFFGQGTRLTVV.

The chain is built from TRBV28 and TRBJ1-5, with TRBD1 matching 7 bases. The ends lost 6 bases at V and 4 bases at J; junction bases unmatched: 6. Per the germline V gene, CDR1 is MDHEN and CDR2 is SYDVKM. The CDR3 covers 14 residues. This CDR3 is CASSLGQANQPQHF. The CDR3 DNA is TGTGCCAGCAGCTTAGGACAGGCTAATCAGCCCCAGCATTTT.

This clone appeared once. The rearrangement joins TRBV6-5 to TRBJ1-2; D might be TRBD1 (6 bases). Germline V lookup: CDR1 MNHEY, CDR2 SVGAGI. CDR3 length equals 14 residues. V was cut by 0 bases and J by 8 bases, with 13 bases left in between. The CDR3 sequence is CASSYSNTGGGYTF. CDR3 nucleotide sequence: TGTGCCAGCAGTTACTCGAATACTGGGGGCGGCTACACCTTC.

The chain couples TRBV28 to TRBJ2-6, with 7 bases identical to TRBD1. Germline V lookup: CDR1 MDHEN, CDR2 SYDVKM. Trimming at V came to 6 bases and at J to 1 base, leaving 15 bases not matched to a gene. The CDR3 spans 19 residues. The DNA for the CDR3 is TGTGCCAGCAGAGCCCCCAAGGGACAGCTATTTTCTGGGGCCAACGTCCTGACTTTC. Translating gives CASRAPKGQLFSGANVLTF. The whole variable domain, filled in from reference TRBV28 and TRBJ2-6, reads DVKVTQSSRYLVKRTGEKVFLECVQDMDHENMFWYRQDPGLGLRLIYFSYDVKMKEKGDIPEGYSVSREKKERFSLILESASTNQTSMYLCASRAPKGQLFSGANVLTFGAGSRLTVL.

The rearrangement links TRBV7-9 to TRBJ1-2; 9 bases are shared with TRBD1. This CDR3 has 13 residues. From germline, CDR1 is SEHNR and CDR2 FQNEAQ (reference sequence). V gave up 5 bases and J gave up 4 bases; unmatched junction bases: 2. The CDR3 spells CASSPDRGYGYTF. The CDR3 coding sequence is TGTGCCAGCAGCCCGGACAGGGGCTATGGCTACACCTTC.

V usage is TRBV5-4 and J usage is TRBJ2-7; possibly TRBD1 for D (6 bases). The germline CDR1 and CDR2 sequences are SGHNT and YYREEE (reference sequence). The ends were cut back, 0 bases at V and 6 bases at J, with 10 bases in the middle. The CDR3 is made up of 13 amino acids. Here the CDR3 reads CASSLVGGGEQYF. The DNA of the CDR3 is TGTGCCAGCAGCTTGGTTGGGGGCGGCGAGCAGTACTTC.

A word on this clone: The junction differs from germline at one of its ends, possibly a read error. The chain employs TRBV6-5 and TRBJ1-1, with 9 bases aligning to TRBD1. Germline-derived CDR1 and CDR2 are MNHEY and SVGAGI. The CDR3 has 14 amino acids. CDR3 nucleotides: TGTGCCAACAGTCCCGGGACAGGGAGCACTGAAGCTTTCTTT. This sequence encodes CANSPGTGSTEAFF.